This entry concerns a single T cell receptor beta chain. The entry originates in a study of blood T cell repertoires in COVID-19. Measured with immunoSEQ multiplex PCR; TCRdb has only the in-frame clones, and not every one. The data contain 120,000 or so clones, 84% of them seen just once; the ten biggest clones take up 3% to 4.5%. V lost 4 bases to trimming and J lost 6 bases, with 11 bases between them. This CDR3 region has 14 residues. Germline V gene lookup returns CDR1 KGHDR and CDR2 SFDVKD. This clonotype originated in a woman aged 25 to 45 who had recovered from COVID-19. What was sequenced was PBMCs or T cells enriched from blood (not recorded which). The chain carries TRBV24-1 and TRBJ1-4, with D tentatively TRBD1 (6 bases). CDR3: CATSEQGRDEKLFF. The CDR3 DNA sequence: TGTGCCACCAGTGAACAGGGTCGAGATGAAAAACTGTTTTTT.